This T cell receptor beta chain was documented in a study of identical twins. Findings and caveats of the study: Beta out-of-frame sequences displayed a weaker excess of sharing between twins. There were fewer insertions in abundant cord blood beta clonotypes, but memory repertoires showed no such pattern.

Comment on this clonotype: Antigen unknown.

TCRdb fed the 5' RACE reads into MiXCR, producing one record per CDR3 protein. The sample shows about 240,000 distinct CDR3 sequences, 6.5% to 9% of them seen only once. This sample was also put to use in a study of yellow fever vaccine responses in identical twins.

This clonotype was obtained from a young woman in good health. Sequenced: CD8+ T cells sorted from blood.

This CDR3 is CASTLDGTNYGYTF. Written as DNA, the CDR3 is TGTGCCAGCACCTTGGACGGCACCAACTATGGCTACACCTTC. The chain carries TRBV12-3 or TRBV12-4 and TRBJ1-2; D unclear. The CDR3 has 14 residues. Trimming removed 7 bases from V and 2 bases from J, with 14 bases in between.